This passage covers 14 T cell receptor beta chains from one sample sequenced in a study of control samples from healthy donors and cancer patients. Here immunoSEQ multiplex PCR was the method, and the copy in TCRdb shows in-frame clones only, minus some. This sample carries over 45,000 clones, approximately 89% of them seen once, and the ten largest clones take around 1.4%. The sample comprised PBMCs. The receptors stem from a man between 35 and 55 years old with colorectal cancer.

The gene calls are TRBV19 and TRBJ1-1; 10 bases match TRBD1. This CDR3 contains 14 residues. V lost 4 bases to trimming and J lost 6 bases; unmatched junction nucleotides: 5. From germline, CDR1 is LNHDA and CDR2 SQIVND (reference sequence). The CDR3 loop reads CASSTDRGAPEAFF. Written as DNA, the CDR3 is TGTGCCAGTAGTACGGACAGGGGGGCCCCTGAAGCTTTCTTT.

This clone was counted a single time. This chain uses TRBV18 with TRBJ2-7; perhaps D is TRBD1 or TRBD2 (6 bases each). The CDR3 covers 14 residues. Germline V CDR1 and CDR2: KGHSH, LQKENI. V was shortened by 8 bases and J by 4 bases, with 18 bases between the two germline ends. The CDR3 DNA sequence: TGTGCCAGCCAATCCAGCGGAGGGGGGTACGAGCAGTACTTC. Translating it yields CASQSSGGGYEQYF.

The V and J genes are TRBV15 and TRBJ2-3, with 10 bases that match TRBD1. The CDR3 contains 17 residues. The junction had 11 bases not matched to a gene; V was cut back by 6 bases and J by 2 bases. The germline V gene has CDR1 LNHNV and CDR2 YYDKDF (reference sequence). CDR3 bases: TGTGCCACCAGTAGCCCTGGGACAGGGGTCGACACAGATACGCAGTATTTT. Its translation: CATSSPGTGVDTDTQYF.

The chain joins TRBV7-9 to TRBJ2-2; D gene uncertain. The CDR3 runs 15 residues. Germline loops: CDR1 SEHNR, CDR2 FQNEAQ (reference sequence). V shed 4 bases and J shed 4 bases, with 13 bases lying between them. CDR3 protein: CASSSPGRRTGELFF. In DNA form, the CDR3 reads TGTGCCAGCAGCTCCCCAGGAAGACGCACCGGGGAGCTGTTTTTT.

This sequence joins TRBV9 and TRBJ2-1, with 7 bases that match TRBD2. Per the germline V gene, CDR1 is SGDLS and CDR2 is YYNGEE. Unmatched junction bases numbered 10, after V lost 3 bases and J lost 4 bases. The CDR3 contains 16 residues. The CDR3 here is CASSAGLADKYNEQFF. The CDR3 DNA sequence: TGTGCCAGCAGCGCAGGGCTAGCGGATAAATACAATGAGCAGTTCTTC.

This clone was detected a few times. The chain employs TRBV2 and TRBJ1-6; TRBD1 matches 8 bases. Trimming took 7 bases from V and 11 from J; bases not matched to a gene: 13. This CDR3 is 15 amino acids long. Germline CDR1 and CDR2: SNHLY and FYNNEI. CDR3 sequence: CASTRTGSGRAPLHF. Written as DNA, the CDR3 is TGTGCCAGCACCCGGACAGGGAGTGGTCGCGCACCCCTCCACTTT.

The CDR3 protein is CASSVDGALNQPQHF. CDR3 coding DNA: TGTGCCAGCAGCGTAGACGGGGCCCTCAATCAGCCCCAGCATTTT. This chain links TRBV9 with TRBJ1-5; D is possibly TRBD1 (5 bases). CDR3 size: 15 residues. The ends were cut back, 0 bases at V and 3 bases at J, with 10 bases in the middle. CDR1 and CDR2 (germline): SGDLS, YYNGEE.

This clone has only one observation. The chain recombines TRBV29-1 with TRBJ2-5, with D possibly TRBD2 on 6 matching bases. Per germline, CDR1 SQVTM and CDR2 ANQGSEA. The CDR3 consists of 16 residues. The V end was cut by 0 bases, the J end by 4 bases, with 18 bases between. This CDR3 reads CSVEEGRDLLRETQYF. In DNA form, the CDR3 reads TGCAGCGTTGAAGAGGGTCGGGACTTGTTGCGAGAGACCCAGTACTTC.

The chain has TRBV21-1 and TRBJ2-7. TRBV21-1 is given as a pseudogene. The CDR3 has 16 amino acids. The CDR3 spells CASSKARWERSIEQYF. The DNA of the CDR3 is TGTGCCAGCAGCAAAGCACGGTGGGAAAGGTCTATCGAGCAGTACTTC.

The V and J genes are TRBV18 and TRBJ2-3, with 7 bases aligning to TRBD1. The CDR3 runs 15 residues. V trimming: 1 base; J trimming: 3 bases; junction bases outside the gene matches: 4. CDR1 is KGHSH and CDR2 is LQKENI in the germline V gene. The CDR3 bases are TGTGCCAGCTCACCACGGGCACAGGGGACAGATACGCAGTATTTT. This sequence encodes CASSPRAQGTDTQYF. The variable domain in full, completed from reference TRBV18 and TRBJ2-3, reads NAGVMQNPRHLVRRRGQEARLRCSPMKGHSHVYWYRQLPEEGLKFMVYLQKENIIDESGMPKERFSAEFPKEGPSILRIQQVVRGDSAAYFCASSPRAQGTDTQYFGPGTRLTVL.

The rearrangement joins TRBV6-5 to TRBJ2-2; D ambiguous. Germline V gives CDR1 MNHEY, CDR2 SVGAGI. Trimming removed 2 bases at V and 1 base at J, with 5 bases between. The CDR3 is made up of 14 amino acids. CDR3 protein: CASSYGVNTGELFF. The CDR3 nucleotides read TGTGCCAGCAGTTACGGCGTGAACACCGGGGAGCTGTTTTTT.

This clone was recorded only once. The chain has TRBV6-1 and TRBJ2-3; TRBD1 is a possible D gene (6 bases). The length of the CDR3 is 16 residues. Trimming removed 4 bases from V and 2 bases from J, with 16 bases in between. Per germline, CDR1 MNHNS and CDR2 SASEGT. CDR3 in DNA: TGTGCCAGCAGTGGGGATCCGGGACACCTCACAGATACGCAGTATTTT. Translation gives CASSGDPGHLTDTQYF.

The chain employs TRBV4-1 and TRBJ2-1; D remains unclear. CDR3 size: 14 residues. V lost 2 bases and J lost 9, with 14 bases in between. Germline V gene data show CDR1 as MGHRA and CDR2 as YSYEKL. The CDR3 bases are TGCGCCAGCAGCCAACTTTCCCGGGTGACTGAGCAGTTCTTC. Amino acids: CASSQLSRVTEQFF.

J is TRBJ2-7 and V is TRBV11-3; 10 bases are shared with TRBD2. Germline CDR1 and CDR2: SGHNT and YENEEA. The CDR3 runs to 15 residues. V shed 3 bases, J shed 3 bases, and the junction held 5 bases outside the gene matches. CDR3 residues: CASSFPSGSNYEQYF. The CDR3 DNA reads as TGTGCCAGCAGCTTCCCTAGCGGGAGCAACTACGAGCAGTACTTC. Looking up the rest from reference TRBV11-3 and TRBJ2-7 gives the full variable domain: EAGVVQSPRYKIIEKKQPVAFWCNPISGHNTLYWYLQNLGQGPELLIRYENEEAVDDSQLPKDRFSAERLKGVDSTLKIQPAELGDSAVYLCASSFPSGSNYEQYFGPGTRLTVT.